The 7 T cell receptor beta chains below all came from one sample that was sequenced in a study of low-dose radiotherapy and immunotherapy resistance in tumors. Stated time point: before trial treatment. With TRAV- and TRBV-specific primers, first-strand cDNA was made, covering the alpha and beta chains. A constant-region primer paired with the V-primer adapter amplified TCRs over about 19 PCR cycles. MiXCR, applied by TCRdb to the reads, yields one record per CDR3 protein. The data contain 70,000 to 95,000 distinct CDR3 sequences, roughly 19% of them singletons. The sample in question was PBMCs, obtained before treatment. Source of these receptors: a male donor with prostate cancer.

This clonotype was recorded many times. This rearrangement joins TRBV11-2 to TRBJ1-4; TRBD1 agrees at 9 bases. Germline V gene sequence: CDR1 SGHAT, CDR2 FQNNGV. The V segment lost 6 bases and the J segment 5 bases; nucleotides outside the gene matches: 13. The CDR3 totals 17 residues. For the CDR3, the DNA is TGTGCCAGCAGGCCCGGGACAGGGAAAGGAACCAATGAAAAACTGTTTTTT. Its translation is CASRPGTGKGTNEKLFF.

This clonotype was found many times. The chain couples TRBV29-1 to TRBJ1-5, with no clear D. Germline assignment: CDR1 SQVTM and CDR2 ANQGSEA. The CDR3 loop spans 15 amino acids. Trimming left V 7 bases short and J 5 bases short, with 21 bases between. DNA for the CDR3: TGCAGCGCAGTTCTCTCCGGGAAGGGTTATCAGCCCCAGCATTTT. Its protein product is CSAVLSGKGYQPQHF. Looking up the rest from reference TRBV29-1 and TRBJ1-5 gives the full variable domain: SAVISQKPSRDICQRGTSLTIQCQVDSQVTMMFWYRQQPGQSLTLIATANQGSEATYESGFVIDKFPISRPNLTFSTLTVSNMSPEDSSIYLCSAVLSGKGYQPQHFGDGTRLSIL.

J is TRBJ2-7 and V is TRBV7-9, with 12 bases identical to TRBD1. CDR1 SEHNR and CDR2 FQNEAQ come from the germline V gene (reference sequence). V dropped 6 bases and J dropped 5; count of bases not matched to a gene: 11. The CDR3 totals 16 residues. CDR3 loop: CASRPPGQGATHEQYF. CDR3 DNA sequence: TGTGCCAGCAGACCACCGGGACAGGGGGCTACCCACGAGCAGTACTTC.

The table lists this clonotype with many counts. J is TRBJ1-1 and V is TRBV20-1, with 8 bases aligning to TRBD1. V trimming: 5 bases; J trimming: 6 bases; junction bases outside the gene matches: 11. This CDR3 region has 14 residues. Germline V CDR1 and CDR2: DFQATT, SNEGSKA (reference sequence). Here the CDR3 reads CSAETGERDAEAFF. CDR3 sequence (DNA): TGCAGTGCTGAGACAGGGGAAAGGGACGCTGAAGCTTTCTTT.

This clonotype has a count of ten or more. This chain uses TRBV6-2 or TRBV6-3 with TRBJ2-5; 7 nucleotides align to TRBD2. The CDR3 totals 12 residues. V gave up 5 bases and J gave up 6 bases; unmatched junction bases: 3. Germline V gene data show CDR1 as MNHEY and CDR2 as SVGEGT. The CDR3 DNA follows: TGTGCCAGCAGTCGGGACTACAAGACCCAGTACTTC. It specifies CASSRDYKTQYF.

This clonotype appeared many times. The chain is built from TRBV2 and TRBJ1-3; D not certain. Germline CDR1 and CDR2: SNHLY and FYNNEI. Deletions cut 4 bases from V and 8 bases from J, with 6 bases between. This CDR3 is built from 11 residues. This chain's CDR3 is CASSGGDTIYF. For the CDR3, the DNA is TGTGCCAGCAGTGGAGGAGACACCATATATTTT.

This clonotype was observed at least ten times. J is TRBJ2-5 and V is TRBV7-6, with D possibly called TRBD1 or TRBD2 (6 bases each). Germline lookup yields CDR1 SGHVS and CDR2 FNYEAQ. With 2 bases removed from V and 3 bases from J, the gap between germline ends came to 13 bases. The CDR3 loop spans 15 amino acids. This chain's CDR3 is CASSLILRGEETQYF. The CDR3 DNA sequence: TGTGCCAGCAGCTTAATCCTGAGGGGGGAAGAGACCCAGTACTTC.